Sequencing of this T cell receptor (beta chain) was carried out in a study of blood T cell repertoires in COVID-19. Study as a whole: The analysed material was cDNA or gDNA that came from T cells, B-cell-depleted T cells, or PBMCs.

Method: immunoSEQ multiplex PCR; TCRdb's copy keeps in-frame clones and lacks some. This sample yields tens of thousands of clones, of which 75% to 90% are seen a single time; 27% belongs to the top ten. This receptor was obtained from a man aged 50-60 years with active or convalescent COVID-19. The sample consisted of peripheral blood.

The CDR3 DNA follows: TGTGCCAGTAGTACCCAGGGGGCGCCCAGAGAGACCCAGTACTTC. Its protein is CASSTQGAPRETQYF. The V gene is TRBV19, the J gene TRBJ2-5, with 8 positions matching TRBD1. The germline V gene has CDR1 LNHDA and CDR2 SQIVND (reference sequence). V trimming: 4 bases; J trimming: 4 bases; junction bases outside the gene matches: 8. This CDR3 is 15 amino acids long.